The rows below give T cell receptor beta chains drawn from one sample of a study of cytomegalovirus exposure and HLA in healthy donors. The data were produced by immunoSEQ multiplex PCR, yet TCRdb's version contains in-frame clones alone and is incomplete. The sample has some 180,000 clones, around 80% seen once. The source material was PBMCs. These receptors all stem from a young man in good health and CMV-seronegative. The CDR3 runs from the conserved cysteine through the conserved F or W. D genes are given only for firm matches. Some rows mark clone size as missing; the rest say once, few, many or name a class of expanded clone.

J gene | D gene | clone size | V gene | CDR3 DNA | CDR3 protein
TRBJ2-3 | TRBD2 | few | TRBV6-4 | TGTGCCAGCAGTGAGGCGGGAGGGCCGAAGATAGGGGATACGCAGTATTTT | CASSEAGGPKIGDTQYF
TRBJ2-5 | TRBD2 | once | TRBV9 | TGTGCCAGCAGCGCGACTAGCGGTCAAGAGACCCAGTACTTC | CASSATSGQETQYF
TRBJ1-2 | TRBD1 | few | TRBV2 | TGTGCCAGCAGTGAACTTACAGGGGACACAGCCTCGTTTGTCTATGGCTACACCTTC | CASSELTGDTASFVYGYTF
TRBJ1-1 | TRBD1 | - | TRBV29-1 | TGCAGCGTTTCAACTACAGGGGGCTGGCGTAAAGCTTTCTTT | CSVSTTGGWRKAFF
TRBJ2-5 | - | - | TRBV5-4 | TGTGCCAGCAGCTTGCGGGCAGGGGAGAAAGAGACCCAGTACTTC | CASSLRAGEKETQYF
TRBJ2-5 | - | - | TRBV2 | TGTGCCAGGTCGGCCTTAGGGAGCCAGGAGACCCAGTACTTC | CARSALGSQETQYF
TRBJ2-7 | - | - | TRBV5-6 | TGTGCCAGCTCTAAAACCGGGAGATCCTACGAGCAGTACTTC | CASSKTGRSYEQYF
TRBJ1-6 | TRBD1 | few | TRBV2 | TGTGCCAGCAGTGAAGACAGGGGCCCTCACTTT | CASSEDRGPHF
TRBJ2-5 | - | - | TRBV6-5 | TGTGCCAGCAGCCGAGACATACGCCAAGAGACCCAGTACTTC | CASSRDIRQETQYF
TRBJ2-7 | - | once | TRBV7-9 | TGTGCCAGCAGCTTACCCGGCGGTAGTGCGACCGAGCAGTACTTC | CASSLPGGSATEQYF
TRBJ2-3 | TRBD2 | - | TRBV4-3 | TGCGCCAGCAGCCAAGACATGTTCCTAGCGGGGGCTACCTTCACAGATACGCAGTATTTT | CASSQDMFLAGATFTDTQYF
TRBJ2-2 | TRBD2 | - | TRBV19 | TGTGCCAGTAGTATACGGGGGGCCGGGGAGCTGTTTTTT | CASSIRGAGELFF
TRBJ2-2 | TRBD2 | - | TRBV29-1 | TGCAGCGTTGGTGGACTAGCGAGAGACACCGGGGAGCTGTTTTTT | CSVGGLARDTGELFF
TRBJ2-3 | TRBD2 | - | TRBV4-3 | TGCGCCAGCAGCCCGGGGATCGGGACTAGCGGGAGGGTGTCGTATTTT | CASSPGIGTSGRVSYF
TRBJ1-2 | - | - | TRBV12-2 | TGTGCAAGTCGCCTAGGACATTATGGCTACACCTTC | CASRLGHYGYTF
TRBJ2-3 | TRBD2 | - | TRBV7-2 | TGTGCCAGCAGCTTCTTAGCGGGAGGGCCGAACACAGATACGCAGTATTTT | CASSFLAGGPNTDTQYF
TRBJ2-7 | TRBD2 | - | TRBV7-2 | TGTGCCAGCAGCTTGTCGGGACTAGCGGGGGCCTCCTACGAGCAGTACTTC | CASSLSGLAGASYEQYF
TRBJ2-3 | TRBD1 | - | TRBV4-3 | TGCGCCAGCAGCCAAGCCCTCCGGGACAGGGGGCAGTACGATACGCAGTATTTT | CASSQALRDRGQYDTQYF
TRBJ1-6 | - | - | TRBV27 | TGTGCCAGCAGTTTTTCGGGGTATAATTCACCCCTCCACTTT | CASSFSGYNSPLHF
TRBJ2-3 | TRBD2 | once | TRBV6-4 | TGTGCCAGCAGTCCCCAAGGCGGGAGGGCAGATACGCAGTATTTT | CASSPQGGRADTQYF
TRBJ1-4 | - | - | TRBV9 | TGTGCCAGCAGCGACAAGGGGTCGACTAATGAAAAACTGTTTTTT | CASSDKGSTNEKLFF
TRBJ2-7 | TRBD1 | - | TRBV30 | TGTGCCTGGACCGCTACCGGGACAGGGGTTTCCGAGCAGTACTTC | CAWTATGTGVSEQYF
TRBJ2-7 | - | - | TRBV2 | TGTGCCAGCAAGGTCAGAGGGTCTACCTACGAGCAGTACTTC | CASKVRGSTYEQYF
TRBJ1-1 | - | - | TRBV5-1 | TGCGCCAGCAGCTCCAAAGGAGGGGATCCTGAAGCTTTCTTT | CASSSKGGDPEAFF
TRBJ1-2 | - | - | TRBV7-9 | TGTGCCAGCAGCCTGGGAACAGGTTTCCCTAACTATGGCTACACCTTC | CASSLGTGFPNYGYTF
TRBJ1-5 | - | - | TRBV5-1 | TGCGCCAGCAGCTTGGAGGTTAATATTAAGACAGAACGGGATCAGCCCCAGCATTTT | CASSLEVNIKTERDQPQHF
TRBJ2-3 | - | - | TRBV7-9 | TGTGCCAGCAGCTTAGTTGGCCCCAGCACAGATACGCAGTATTTT | CASSLVGPSTDTQYF
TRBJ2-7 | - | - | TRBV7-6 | TGTGCCAGCGGCTTTTCAGGGGGAGCGGGTGCCTACGAGCAGTACTTC | CASGFSGGAGAYEQYF
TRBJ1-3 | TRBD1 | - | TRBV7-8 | TGTGCCAGCAGCACCCGACGACAGGGACCGATCTCTGGAAACACCATATATTTT | CASSTRRQGPISGNTIYF
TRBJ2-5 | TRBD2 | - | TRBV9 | TGTGCCAGCAGCCCCTGGGCTAGCGGGGGATGGGAGACCCAGTACTTC | CASSPWASGGWETQYF
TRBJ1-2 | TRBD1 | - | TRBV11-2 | TGTGCCAGCAGCGAACAGGGGACCCTCGACTATGGCTACACCTTC | CASSEQGTLDYGYTF
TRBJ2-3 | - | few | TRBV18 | TGTGCCAGCTCACCATCGTCAGATACGCAGTATTTT | CASSPSSDTQYF
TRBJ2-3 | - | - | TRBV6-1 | TGTGCCAGCAGGCGCCAGGGGTGGTCAGATACGCAGTATTTT | CASRRQGWSDTQYF
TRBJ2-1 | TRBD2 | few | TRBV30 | TGTGCCTGGAGTGGGGGACTAGCGGGGGGGCCAGGGGATGAGCAGTTCTTC | CAWSGGLAGGPGDEQFF
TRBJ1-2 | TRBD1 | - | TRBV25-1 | TGTGCCAGCAGGGGGACAGGGACCCCCTCCTATGGCTACACCTTC | CASRGTGTPSYGYTF
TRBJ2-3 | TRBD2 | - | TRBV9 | TGTGCCAGCAGCGTAAGCGGGGGGCTGGGAGATACGCAGTATTTT | CASSVSGGLGDTQYF
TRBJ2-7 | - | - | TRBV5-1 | TGCGCCAGCAGCTTTAGGGAGACCCACGAACAGTACTTC | CASSFRETHEQYF
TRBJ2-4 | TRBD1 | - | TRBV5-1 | TGCGCCAGCAGCCCAACACGGACAGGGGGAAACATTCAGTACTTC | CASSPTRTGGNIQYF
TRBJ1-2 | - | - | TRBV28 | TGTGCCACCACAACCACCGGGGGGGGCGATGGCTACACCTTC | CATTTTGGGDGYTF
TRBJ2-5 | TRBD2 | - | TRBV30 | TGTGCCTGGAGTGTAGGGCTAGCGGGAGTGCCAGAGACCCAGTACTTC | CAWSVGLAGVPETQYF
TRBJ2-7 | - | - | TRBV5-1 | TGCGCCAGCAGAAGCACAGAGTACGAGCAGTACTTC | CASRSTEYEQYF
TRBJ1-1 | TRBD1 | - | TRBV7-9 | TGTGCCAGCAGCCAGCCCGACAGGGGCGCGAACACTGAAGCTTTCTTT | CASSQPDRGANTEAFF
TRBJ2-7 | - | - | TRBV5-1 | TGCGCCAGCAGCTTGATTCGGGAGTCCTACGAGCAGTACTTC | CASSLIRESYEQYF
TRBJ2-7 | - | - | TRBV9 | TGTGCCAGCAGCGTTGGAGGGAGCTCCTACGAGCAGTACTTC | CASSVGGSSYEQYF
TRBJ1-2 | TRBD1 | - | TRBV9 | TGTGCCAGCACCAAAGACAGGGGACGGTTTGGCTACACCTTC | CASTKDRGRFGYTF
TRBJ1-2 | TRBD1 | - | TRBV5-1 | TGCGCCAGCAGCCCTTACAGGGGGGGATATGGCTACACCTTC | CASSPYRGGYGYTF
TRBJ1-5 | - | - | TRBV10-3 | TGTGCCATCAGTGCCCCGAATCAGCCCCAGCATTTT | CAISAPNQPQHF